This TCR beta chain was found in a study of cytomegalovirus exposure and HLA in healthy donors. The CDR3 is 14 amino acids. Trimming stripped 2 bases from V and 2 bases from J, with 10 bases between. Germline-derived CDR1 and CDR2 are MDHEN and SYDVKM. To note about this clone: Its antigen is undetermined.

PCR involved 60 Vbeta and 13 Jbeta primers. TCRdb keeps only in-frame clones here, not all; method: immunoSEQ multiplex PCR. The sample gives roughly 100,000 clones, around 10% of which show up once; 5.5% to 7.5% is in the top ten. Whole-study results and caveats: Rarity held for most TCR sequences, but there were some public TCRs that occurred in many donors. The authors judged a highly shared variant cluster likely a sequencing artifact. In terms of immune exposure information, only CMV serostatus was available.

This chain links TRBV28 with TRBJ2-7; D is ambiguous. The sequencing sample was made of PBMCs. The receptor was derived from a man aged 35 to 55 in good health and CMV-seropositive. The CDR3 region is CASSLTSRPYEQYF. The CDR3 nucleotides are TGTGCCAGCAGTTTAACGTCGCGGCCCTACGAGCAGTACTTC.